The clone carrying this T cell receptor (beta chain) was seen repeatedly, ten times or more. Its antigen is unidentified. V was clipped by 3 bases and J by 10 bases; unmatched bases: 10. The length of the CDR3 is 16 residues. These data come from a study of CD8 T cells in ankylosing spondylitis. Notes on the study in general: A motif in TCR beta, a set of roughly 8 highly homologous variants, appeared characteristic of ankylosing spondylitis blood. The authors reported significant enrichment of disease-linked clones in matched ankylosing spondylitis synovial fluid. In the blood and synovial fluid of reactive arthritis, some motif variants had been previously reported.

Quantitative 5'-RACE with molecular barcodes produced the TCR beta libraries. Each CDR3 protein gets one entry after TCRdb re-called the 5' RACE reads with MiXCR. The table includes roughly 200,000 distinct CDR3 sequences, about 13% detected once. The chain uses TRBV12-3 or TRBV12-4 and TRBJ1-6; TRBD1 agrees at 9 bases. The sequence came from a male donor with ankylosing spondylitis or in good health (not recorded which). Sequencing input: blood, either unsorted or a sorted T cell fraction (not recorded which). The CDR3 region has the DNA TGTGCCAGCAGTTTTTATACAGGGGGCATAGGGTCACCCCTCCACTTT. Translated, it gives CASSFYTGGIGSPLHF.